Given below is one T cell receptor beta chain in context. CDR3 size: 10 residues. Losses at the gene ends were 5 bases for V and 15 bases for J; bases not matched to a gene: 4. Germline CDR1 is DFQATT and CDR2 is SNEGSKA (reference sequence). This record belongs to a study of blood T cell repertoires in COVID-19. Study background: COVID-19 samples, acute and convalescent, were from the United States, Italy and Spain. From T cells, B-cell-depleted T cells, or PBMCs came the material, which was cDNA or gDNA.

How the authors handled the data: From reference gene primer amplification, estimates of nucleated cell counts were derived. Some clones are missing from TCRdb's copy, which holds only in-frame ones; the method was immunoSEQ multiplex PCR. The DNA was the basis for D and trimming; V, J and clone size are from that table. In the table there are hundreds of thousands of clones, about 82% of which are singletons. This chain connects TRBV20-1 to TRBJ2-1; 10 nucleotides line up with TRBD2. The specimen sequenced was peripheral blood. The TCR sequence derives from a woman aged 45-65 years with active or convalescent COVID-19. The CDR3 is CSASAGGGFF. For the CDR3, the DNA is TGCAGTGCTTCAGCGGGAGGGGGGTTCTTC.